The 3 T cell receptor beta chains presented below share a single source sample, sequenced in a study of blood T cell repertoires in COVID-19. Profiling relied on immunoSEQ multiplex PCR, and the TCRdb table lists in-frame clones only, not all of them. The repertoire includes about 190,000 clones, around 80% of them detected once, and approximately 15% sits in the top ten. Sequenced input: peripheral blood. These receptor sequences come from a young man with active or convalescent COVID-19.

V gene TRBV4-1 combines with J gene TRBJ2-1; the D is unclear. The CDR3 covers 18 residues. Germline V gives CDR1 MGHRA, CDR2 YSYEKL. Trimming removed 0 bases from V and 0 bases from J, with 15 bases in between. The CDR3 protein is CASSQEPTSTLSYNEQFF. In DNA, the CDR3 is TGCGCCAGCAGCCAAGAACCTACTTCTACCCTCTCCTACAATGAGCAGTTCTTC.

The chain couples TRBV28 to TRBJ1-6; no clear D gene. This CDR3 has 16 residues. Trimming took 4 bases from V and 0 from J, leaving 10 bases between them. Germline V CDR1 and CDR2: MDHEN, SYDVKM. The chain's CDR3 is CASSSFSSSYNSPLHF. In DNA form, the CDR3 reads TGTGCCAGCAGTTCTTTTTCGAGCTCCTATAATTCACCCCTCCACTTT.

The CDR3 nucleotides are TGTGCCAGCAACGCACAGGGGGCCGCGGTAGAGACCCAGTACTTC. Its protein is CASNAQGAAVETQYF. This chain joins TRBV7-2 and TRBJ2-5, with 9 bases aligning to TRBD1. The length of the CDR3 is 15 residues. Looked up from germline, CDR1 is SGHTA and CDR2 is FQGNSA. V was pared by 7 bases and J by 4 bases, with 10 bases of the junction left unmatched.